The sequence of this TCR beta chain was determined in a study of T cell responses to AZD1222 COVID-19 vaccine. The study, taken as a whole, reports: There were repertoire samples only from the period after the peak T cell response. Spike was spanned by vaccine-associated CD4 TCRs, which were dominant at 160-218 and 743-854. Donors were mostly white British, more females; clonal diversity possibly underestimated.

On this clone: As yet, its antigen is unknown.

Germline lookup yields CDR1 SGHNT and CDR2 YENEEA. Trimming left V 5 bases short and J 5 bases short, with 15 bases between. The CDR3 consists of 14 residues. This table comes from immunoSEQ multiplex PCR, and its TCRdb copy is limited to in-frame clones, with some not included. Here the sample spans approximately 160,000 clones, roughly 89% being singletons. The receptor was isolated from an adult in good health. The source material was peripheral blood, sampled on day 0 of AZD1222 vaccination. This chain joins TRBV11-3 and TRBJ2-5; D may be TRBD2 (7 bases). CDR3 DNA sequence: TGTGCCAGCAGCGTAAAGGGGGGGTCGGAGACCCAGTACTTC. Translation: CASSVKGGSETQYF.